The entry below describes one T cell receptor beta chain. What it binds is not known. Amplification used 60 Vbeta primers and 13 Jbeta primers. Profiling relied on immunoSEQ multiplex PCR, and the TCRdb table lists in-frame clones only, not all of them. The repertoire holds about 160,000 clones, roughly 80% seen once, with about 1% in the top ten. V was shortened by 4 bases and J by 2 bases, with 15 bases between the two germline ends. The CDR3 runs 15 residues. Per the germline V gene, CDR1 is PRHDT and CDR2 is FYEKMQ (reference sequence). The record originates from a study of cytomegalovirus exposure and HLA in healthy donors. Study-level findings and limits: Apparent HLA restriction characterized most CMV-associated TCR beta chains in a later analysis.

This cohort consisted of healthy bone marrow donors. The clonotype comes from a man in his thirties or forties in good health and CMV-seronegative. The sequencing input was PBMCs. This chain connects TRBV13 to TRBJ2-7; D might be TRBD1 (6 bases). As DNA, the CDR3 is TGTGCCAGCAGCTCACGGACAGCCAATCCCTACGAGCAGTACTTC. It encodes CASSSRTANPYEQYF.